Each of the 9 T cell receptor beta chains below was sequenced from the same sample in a study of blood T cell repertoires in COVID-19. Sequencing was performed with immunoSEQ multiplex PCR; in TCRdb, only in-frame clones are kept and a portion is missing. Among under 300,000 clones, under 95% were seen once, and the ten largest hold about 2.5%. Material for sequencing was PBMCs or T cells enriched from blood (not recorded which). The receptors shown here come from a woman aged 40 to 50 with acute COVID-19.

V and J are TRBV30 and TRBJ1-2; D is possibly TRBD1 (5 bases). V lost 1 base and J 7 bases, leaving 10 bases between the germline ends. Germline-derived CDR1 and CDR2 are GTSNPN and SVGIG (reference sequence). This CDR3 is 12 amino acids long. In DNA form, the CDR3 reads TGTGCCTGGAGTGGGGGGGTAGGTGGCTACACCTTC. It translates to CAWSGGVGGYTF.

The gene calls are TRBV7-3 and TRBJ2-1, with 7 bases matching TRBD2. The germline V gene encodes CDR1 SGHTA and CDR2 FQGTGA. With V trimmed by 1 base and J by 4 bases, 13 bases remained unmatched. This CDR3 spans 18 amino acids. The CDR3 DNA follows: TGTGCCAGCAGCTTAAGGGACCCGGCGGGAGTCGGGTACAATGAGCAGTTCTTC. Translated, it gives CASSLRDPAGVGYNEQFF.

The chain recombines TRBV12-3 or TRBV12-4 with TRBJ2-5; D is possibly TRBD1 (5 bases). The CDR3 covers 13 residues. V dropped 3 bases and J dropped 2 bases, with 7 bases sitting between them. As DNA, the CDR3 is TGTGCCAGCAGTTTTAACAGGCAAGAGACCCAGTACTTC. The encoded protein is CASSFNRQETQYF.

The rearrangement links TRBV24-1 to TRBJ2-5; TRBD1 matches 12 bases. The CDR3 extends over 15 amino acids. Germline V CDR1 and CDR2: KGHDR, SFDVKD. V lost 3 bases to trimming and J lost 4 bases; unmatched junction nucleotides: 2. CDR3 sequence reads: CATSDPGQGAETQYF. CDR3 coding DNA: TGTGCCACCAGTGATCCGGGACAGGGGGCAGAGACCCAGTACTTC.

The chain has TRBV9 and TRBJ2-2, with 13 bases fitting TRBD2. There are 17 residues in the CDR3. With V trimmed by 3 bases and J by 0 bases, 2 bases remained unmatched. Germline loops: CDR1 SGDLS, CDR2 YYNGEE. CDR3: CASSAGTSGANTGELFF. As DNA, the CDR3 is TGTGCCAGCAGCGCCGGGACTAGCGGGGCGAACACCGGGGAGCTGTTTTTT.

V and J are TRBV5-4 and TRBJ1-4, with D possibly matching TRBD1 (6 bases). Germline values: CDR1 SGHNT, CDR2 YYREEE (reference sequence). This CDR3 has 13 amino acids. With 0 bases removed from V and 6 bases from J, the gap between germline ends came to 6 bases. The chain's CDR3 is CASSLAGDEKLFF. In DNA, the CDR3 is TGTGCCAGCAGCTTGGCAGGGGATGAAAAACTGTTTTTT.

This chain joins TRBV9 and TRBJ2-1; 10 bases line up with TRBD2. The germline gives CDR1 SGDLS, CDR2 YYNGEE. The CDR3 contains 18 residues. The V segment lost 5 bases and the J segment 6 bases; nucleotides outside the gene matches: 17. CDR3 nucleotide sequence: TGTGCCAGCAGTAACCCATCGATCAGAGCGGGGGGGATCAATGAGCAGTTCTTC. Protein product: CASSNPSIRAGGINEQFF.

The genes are TRBV9 and TRBJ1-2; 8 bases are a match to TRBD1. Germline V gene lookup returns CDR1 SGDLS and CDR2 YYNGEE. The ends lost 3 bases at V and 3 bases at J; junction bases unmatched: 4. CDR3 length: 14 residues. CDR3 bases: TGTGCCAGCAGCGATCCAGGGGGCGACTATGGCTACACCTTC. Its protein product is CASSDPGGDYGYTF.

The chain employs TRBV7-9 and TRBJ1-2; perhaps TRBD1 as D (6 bases). The CDR3 length is 11 residues. Germline V gene sequence: CDR1 SEHNR, CDR2 FQNEAQ (reference sequence). The V gene lost 5 bases and the J gene lost 6 bases, with 7 bases spanning the gap. The CDR3 protein is CASSPGDGYTF. DNA of the CDR3: TGTGCCAGCAGCCCAGGGGATGGCTACACCTTC. Using reference TRBV7-9 and TRBJ1-2 for the parts outside the CDR3, the full variable domain is DTGVSQNPRHKITKRGQNVTFRCDPISEHNRLYWYRQTLGQGPEFLTYFQNEAQLEKSRLLSDRFSAERPKGSFSTLEIQRTEQGDSAMYLCASSPGDGYTFGSGTRLTVV.